This entry lists 2 T cell receptor beta chains sequenced from one sample in a study of CD8 T cells in Susac syndrome. Reverse transcription of about 0.45 to 1 ug RNA used random hexamers. TCRdb reprocessed the immunoSEQ multiplex PCR reads via MiXCR and lists one record per CDR3 protein. The table lists some 150,000 distinct CDR3 sequences, around 95% of them singletons. The specimen sequenced was CD4+ T cells from PBMCs. Every receptor here comes from a human donor with Susac syndrome.

This chain connects TRBV5-1 to TRBJ2-2; TRBD2 is a possible D gene (5 bases). The CDR3 loop spans 14 amino acids. The germline CDR1 and CDR2 sequences are SGHRS and YFSETQ. V dropped 2 bases and J dropped 3 bases, with 8 bases sitting between them. The CDR3, as DNA: TGCGCCAGCAGCTTCGACGGGGACACCGGGGAGCTGTTTTTT. Its protein product is CASSFDGDTGELFF.

This chain connects TRBV11-2 to TRBJ2-6, with D hard to call. CDR1 and CDR2 from the germline V gene are SGHAT and FQNNGV. This CDR3 contains 15 residues. The V gene lost 4 bases and the J gene lost 0 bases, with 7 bases spanning the gap. The chain's CDR3 is CASSSGSSGANVLTF. The CDR3 DNA reads as TGTGCCAGCAGCTCGGGCAGCTCTGGGGCCAACGTCCTGACTTTC.